The T cell receptor (beta chain) under discussion was sequenced for a study of T cell responses to AZD1222 COVID-19 vaccine. Findings and caveats of the study: Rises in breadth and depth of Spike-specific TCRs came after two AZD1222 doses.

The CDR3 is 13 residues long. V lost 3 bases and J lost 6, with 12 bases in between. The germline V gene has CDR1 MDHEN and CDR2 SYDVKM. TCRdb keeps only in-frame clones here, not all; method: immunoSEQ multiplex PCR. The sample lists 250,000 to 300,000 clones, approximately 94% occurring once. As regards this clone: The antigen is undetermined.

Pooled in the analysis were second doses at about 4 or about 12 weeks. The chain carries TRBV28 and TRBJ2-7, with D tentatively TRBD1 or TRBD2 (5 bases each). The sample in question was peripheral blood, obtained 28 days after the second AZD1222 dose. This TCR was sampled from an adult who received the AZD1222 COVID-19 vaccine. The CDR3 reads CASSLISRGEQYF. The CDR3 DNA follows: TGTGCCAGCAGTTTGATCTCGAGGGGCGAGCAGTACTTC.